These 8 T cell receptor beta chains originate from one sample sequenced in a study of CD8 T cells in ankylosing spondylitis. The study, taken as a whole, reports: Apparently characteristic of ankylosing spondylitis blood was a TCR beta motif (roughly eight highly homologous variants).

No antigen has been identified for these receptors. MiXCR was run by TCRdb on the 5' RACE reads, yielding one entry per CDR3 protein. Among approximately 150,000 distinct CDR3 sequences, 17% were seen once, and the ten largest hold roughly 30%. Sequenced material: blood, either unsorted or a sorted T cell fraction (not recorded which). Receptors were obtained from a male donor with ankylosing spondylitis.

This clonotype was recorded many times. In DNA, the CDR3 is TGTGCCACCAGTGACCTCCCCAGCAGCCACAATGAGCAGTTCTTC. Translating it yields CATSDLPSSHNEQFF. The rearrangement uses TRBV24-1 and TRBJ2-1; D is uncertain. The V end lost 4 bases, the J end lost 5 bases, and 14 bases lay between the germline ends. This CDR3 comprises 15 residues. Looked up from germline, CDR1 is KGHDR and CDR2 is SFDVKD.

The sample holds a few counts of this clonotype. This chain uses TRBV7-9 with TRBJ1-2; D is unresolved. The V end was cut by 5 bases, the J end by 6 bases, with 10 bases between. Looked up from germline, CDR1 is SEHNR and CDR2 is FQNEAQ (reference sequence). CDR3 length: 12 amino acids. CDR3 coding DNA: TGTGCCAGCAGCCTGGAGGGAGATGGCTACACCTTC. Its protein product is CASSLEGDGYTF.

The chain has TRBV25-1 and TRBJ2-3, with 10 bases lining up with TRBD2. The CDR3 covers 17 residues. CDR1 MGHDK and CDR2 SYGVNS come from the germline V gene. Trimming at V came to 0 bases and at J to 3 bases, leaving 6 bases not matched to a gene. The CDR3 DNA follows: TGTGCCAGCAGTGAATACCTAGCGGGAGTGGAAACAGATACGCAGTATTTT. This gives the protein CASSEYLAGVETDTQYF. Full variable domain (rest looked up from reference TRBV25-1 and TRBJ2-3): EADIYQTPRYLVIGTGKKITLECSQTMGHDKMYWYQQDPGMELHLIHYSYGVNSTEKGDLSSESTVSRIRTEHFPLTLESARPSHTSQYLCASSEYLAGVETDTQYFGPGTRLTVL.

The chain carries TRBV4-1 and TRBJ2-7; TRBD1 aligns across 11 bases. This CDR3 spans 15 amino acids. V was pared by 1 base and J by 6 bases, with 5 bases of the junction left unmatched. CDR1 is MGHRA and CDR2 is YSYEKL in the germline V gene. CDR3 sequence (DNA): TGCGCCAGCAGCCAAGCCGGACAGGGGGCGGTCGAGCAGTACTTC. The encoded protein is CASSQAGQGAVEQYF.

This clonotype was picked up a small number of times. V usage is TRBV7-2 and J usage is TRBJ1-3; the D is unclear. The CDR3 extends over 13 amino acids. Germline V gene sequence: CDR1 SGHTA, CDR2 FQGNSA. Trimming took off 5 bases at V and 2 bases at J, with 7 bases between the two ends. The CDR3 sequence is CASSLSTGNTIYF. The CDR3 nucleotides are TGTGCCAGCAGCCTCTCAACTGGAAACACCATATATTTT.

There are a few counts of this clonotype. The V call is TRBV10-1, the J call TRBJ2-1; 9 bases match TRBD1. V dropped 6 bases and J dropped 2; count of bases not matched to a gene: 11. Germline V gene data show CDR1 as WNHNN and CDR2 as SYGVQD (reference sequence). CDR3 length: 17 amino acids. CDR3 DNA sequence: TGCGCCAGCAGCGACCTTTTGACAGGGGGACCCTACAATGAGCAGTTCTTC. Protein: CASSDLLTGGPYNEQFF.

This chain links TRBV28 with TRBJ2-4; 14 nucleotides agree with TRBD2. The CDR3 has 17 amino acids. In germline, CDR1 is MDHEN, CDR2 SYDVKM. V lost 7 bases to trimming and J lost 8 bases; unmatched junction nucleotides: 13. The CDR3 bases are TGTGCCAGCACCGACGGACTAGCGGGAGGTGTTGTGGACATTCAGTACTTC. Its translation is CASTDGLAGGVVDIQYF.

The chain employs TRBV28 and TRBJ2-1; 12 nucleotides line up with TRBD2. Germline V lookup: CDR1 MDHEN, CDR2 SYDVKM. The ends lost 6 bases at V and 2 bases at J; junction bases unmatched: 8. The CDR3 is 17 amino acids. Here the CDR3 reads CASSPGLAGPPYNEQFF. DNA for the CDR3: TGTGCCAGCAGCCCCGGACTAGCGGGACCCCCCTACAATGAGCAGTTCTTC.